A single sample is the source of the 31 T cell receptor beta chains below, sequenced in a study of blood T cells in healthy people across ages. Through a sample-barcoded 5' primer and a J-beta primer mix, a second PCR was run for roughly 6 to 11 cycles. TCRdb used MiXCR to reprocess the 5' RACE reads, holding one entry per CDR3 protein. Of around 1,500,000 distinct CDR3 sequences in the sample, approximately 40% were seen once. Sequenced: blood. Receptors were obtained from a woman aged 18-30 years in good health.

The chain is built from TRBV6-6 and TRBJ1-4; 7 positions match TRBD1. Germline V CDR1 and CDR2: MNHNY, SVGAGI (reference sequence). The CDR3 length is 17 residues. V lost 0 bases, J lost 7 bases, and 11 bases stayed unmatched. The CDR3 sequence: CASSYSGTVRNGEKLFF. Written as DNA, the CDR3 is TGTGCCAGCAGTTACTCGGGGACAGTACGAAACGGTGAAAAACTGTTTTTT.

V usage is TRBV2 and J usage is TRBJ1-6, with D uncertain. Germline CDR1 and CDR2: SNHLY and FYNNEI. This CDR3 region has 15 residues. V dropped 6 bases and J dropped 7 bases, with 16 bases sitting between them. CDR3 protein: CASRAGGGRNSPLHF. CDR3 sequence (DNA): TGTGCCAGCAGGGCAGGAGGAGGTCGGAATTCACCCCTCCACTTT. Drawing the rest from reference TRBV2 and TRBJ1-6, the complete variable domain is EPEVTQTPSHQVTQMGQEVILRCVPISNHLYFYWYRQILGQKVEFLVSFYNNEISEKSEIFDDQFSVERPDGSNFTLKIRSTKLEDSAMYFCASRAGGGRNSPLHFGNGTRLTVT.

The chain has TRBV27 and TRBJ1-6; TRBD1 agrees at 11 bases. CDR3 length: 16 residues. The V gene's germline CDR1 is MNHEY and CDR2 SMNVEV (reference sequence). V gave up 6 bases and J gave up 7 bases; unmatched junction bases: 8. In DNA, the CDR3 is TGTGCCAGCAGCTGGACAGGGGGCGCCTCCAATTCACCCCTCCACTTT. Its protein is CASSWTGGASNSPLHF.

This clonotype was found a few times. V gene TRBV3-1 combines with J gene TRBJ2-1; 7 bases agree with TRBD2. Germline CDR1 is LGHDT and CDR2 is YNNKEL (reference sequence). The CDR3 covers 13 residues. V trimming: 4 bases; J trimming: 7 bases; junction bases outside the gene matches: 4. CDR3 protein: CASSRTRVNEQFF. The CDR3, as DNA: TGTGCCAGCAGCCGGACTAGGGTTAATGAGCAGTTCTTC.

V usage is TRBV11-2 and J usage is TRBJ2-7; 10 nucleotides line up with TRBD2. The DNA end lines up better with TRBJ2-5; the J call may be wrong. This CDR3 is 15 amino acids long. Germline CDR1 and CDR2: SGHAT and FQNNGV. CDR3 amino acids: CASSKETSGWETQYF. Written as DNA, the CDR3 is TGTGCCAGCAGTAAGGAGACTAGCGGGTGGGAGACCCAGTACTTC.

This clonotype turned up a few times. The chain carries TRBV27 and TRBJ2-1; no firm D call. V was clipped by 4 bases and J by 5 bases, with 9 bases between them. Germline CDR1 MNHEY, CDR2 SMNVEV (reference sequence). The CDR3 has 13 residues. The CDR3 is CASSSARNNEQFF. The CDR3 DNA sequence: TGTGCCAGCAGTTCCGCGAGGAACAATGAGCAGTTCTTC.

This clonotype was picked up one time. The gene calls are TRBV12-5 and TRBJ2-5; D uncertain. The germline V gene has CDR1 LGHNT and CDR2 FRNRAP. V shed 5 bases and J shed 11 bases, with 21 bases lying between them. The CDR3 has 14 residues. The CDR3 sequence is CASGVFANDNEQYF. The CDR3 nucleotides are TGTGCTAGTGGTGTGTTCGCTAATGACAATGAGCAGTACTTC.

This clonotype has more than one count but fewer than ten. The genes are TRBV9 and TRBJ1-2; no firm D call. V lost 3 bases and J 0 bases, leaving 15 bases between the germline ends. This CDR3 has 16 residues. In germline, CDR1 is SGDLS, CDR2 YYNGEE. The CDR3 sequence: CASSGQRTLANYGYTF. CDR3 DNA: TGTGCCAGCAGCGGTCAGAGGACGCTAGCTAACTATGGCTACACCTTC.

The rearrangement joins TRBV30 to TRBJ1-2, with TRBD1 identical over 7 bases. Germline CDR1 and CDR2: GTSNPN and SVGIG (reference sequence). With V trimmed by 7 bases and J by 4 bases, 9 bases remained unmatched. The CDR3 spans 13 residues. CDR3 nucleotides: TGTGCCTTGCGGATGGGACAGATCTATGGCTACACCTTC. It specifies CALRMGQIYGYTF.

J is TRBJ2-3 and V is TRBV20-1; no reliable D call. The CDR3 is 14 residues long. V dropped 4 bases and J dropped 3 bases, with 14 bases sitting between them. Per the germline V gene, CDR1 is DFQATT and CDR2 is SNEGSKA (reference sequence). This chain's CDR3 is CSATSSQGTDTQYF. The CDR3 DNA follows: TGCAGTGCTACCAGCTCCCAAGGGACAGATACGCAGTATTTT.

The chain employs TRBV20-1 and TRBJ2-1; either TRBD1 or TRBD2 may fit D (5 bases each). Germline CDR1 DFQATT, CDR2 SNEGSKA (reference sequence). CDR3 size: 15 residues. V lost 3 bases to trimming and J lost 0 bases, with 12 bases between them. The CDR3 bases are TGCAGTGCTAGGGTGGGACGGAGCTCCTACAATGAGCAGTTCTTC. Its protein is CSARVGRSSYNEQFF.

The CDR3 DNA follows: TGTGCCAGCATGGAAACAGAATTATCTAACTATGGCTACACCTTC. Its protein product is CASMETELSNYGYTF. The chain combines TRBV2 with TRBJ1-2; D is unresolved. The V end was cut by 7 bases, the J end by 0 bases, with 15 bases between. From germline, CDR1 is SNHLY and CDR2 FYNNEI. CDR3 length equals 15 residues.

The chain employs TRBV5-1 and TRBJ1-1, with 7 nucleotides matching TRBD1. The trim removed 3 bases at V and 1 base at J, leaving 3 bases unmatched. This CDR3 comprises 14 residues. The germline V gene encodes CDR1 SGHRS and CDR2 YFSETQ. The CDR3, as DNA: TGCGCCAGCAGCTCGGGACAGACGAACACTGAAGCTTTCTTT. Amino acid sequence: CASSSGQTNTEAFF.

This clonotype showed up just a few times. The chain employs TRBV2 and TRBJ1-4, with D perhaps TRBD1 (6 bases). Germline loops: CDR1 SNHLY, CDR2 FYNNEI. The ends were cut back, 0 bases at V and 14 bases at J, with 19 bases in the middle. The CDR3 covers 15 residues. CDR3 DNA sequence: TGTGCCAGCAGTGAAGCTGCACAGGGCACGGGGAGGCTGTTTTTT. Amino acids: CASSEAAQGTGRLFF. Full variable domain (rest looked up from reference TRBV2 and TRBJ1-4): EPEVTQTPSHQVTQMGQEVILRCVPISNHLYFYWYRQILGQKVEFLVSFYNNEISEKSEIFDDQFSVERPDGSNFTLKIRSTKLEDSAMYFCASSEAAQGTGRLFFGSGTQLSVL.

In its sample, this clonotype was seen a few times. The J gene is TRBJ2-1, the V gene TRBV4-1, with no clear D. Germline V gives CDR1 MGHRA, CDR2 YSYEKL. The CDR3 runs to 12 residues. V dropped 0 bases and J dropped 9 bases, with 6 bases sitting between them. The CDR3 nucleotides are TGCGCCAGCAGCCAAGACCGCCGTGAGCAGTTCTTC. It translates to CASSQDRREQFF.

The chain couples TRBV11-2 to TRBJ1-1; perhaps TRBD1 as D (5 bases). The CDR3 loop spans 14 amino acids. Between the trimmed V and J ends, which lost 7 bases and 3 bases, there was a span of 15 bases. CDR1 and CDR2 (germline): SGHAT, FQNNGV. The CDR3 sequence: CASIRVGVDTEAFF. In DNA, the CDR3 is TGTGCCAGCATCCGTGTGGGGGTGGACACTGAAGCTTTCTTT. The full variable domain, in which reference TRBV11-2 and TRBJ1-1 provide the parts outside the CDR3, is EAGVAQSPRYKIIEKRQSVAFWCNPISGHATLYWYQQILGQGPKLLIQFQNNGVVDDSQLPKDRFSAERLKGVDSTLKIQPAKLEDSAVYLCASIRVGVDTEAFFGQGTRLTVV.

J is TRBJ1-4 and V is TRBV2, with unresolved D. Trimming left V 6 bases short and J 0 bases short, with 14 bases between. Germline V gives CDR1 SNHLY, CDR2 FYNNEI. This CDR3 has 16 residues. The chain's CDR3 is CASSADSTTTNEKLFF. The CDR3 DNA reads TGTGCCAGCAGCGCCGATTCGACGACAACTAATGAAAAACTGTTTTTT.

The V gene is TRBV11-2, the J gene TRBJ2-7; 11 nucleotides match TRBD2. The germline gives CDR1 SGHAT, CDR2 FQNNGV. The CDR3 is 15 amino acids. Trimming cost V 4 bases and J 6 bases; bases outside gene matches: 8. The CDR3 region is CASSSRGLAGGEQYF. In DNA form, the CDR3 reads TGTGCCAGCAGCTCCCGCGGGCTAGCGGGAGGCGAGCAGTACTTC.

V usage is TRBV6-5 and J usage is TRBJ1-1, with a weak D call TRBD1 (5 bases). V gave up 6 bases and J gave up 5 bases, with 13 bases separating them. The CDR3 loop spans 13 amino acids. Germline lookup yields CDR1 MNHEY and CDR2 SVGAGI. The CDR3 region is CASRGGAHTEAFF. The CDR3 bases are TGTGCCAGCAGGGGAGGGGCGCATACTGAAGCTTTCTTT.

This clonotype was seen a handful of times. The CDR3 sequence: CASSRDGISNYGYTF. CDR3 nucleotide sequence: TGTGCCAGCAGCCGCGACGGGATATCTAACTATGGCTACACCTTC. This chain connects TRBV7-9 to TRBJ1-2; D is ambiguous. The CDR3 is made up of 15 amino acids. The V end lost 5 bases, the J end lost 0 bases, and 13 bases lay between the germline ends. Germline assignment: CDR1 SEHNR and CDR2 FQNEAQ (reference sequence).

This clonotype turned up a few times. The V call is TRBV7-6, the J call TRBJ2-1, with 7 bases that match TRBD2. Germline CDR1 SGHVS, CDR2 FNYEAQ. The V gene end was trimmed by 2 bases and the J gene end by 8 bases; junction bases not matched to a gene: 9. The CDR3 is 15 residues long. The DNA of the CDR3 is TGTGCCAGCAGCTTAACGGCGGGAGCCCTCGATGAGCAGTTCTTC. This sequence encodes CASSLTAGALDEQFF.

The chain links TRBV9 to TRBJ2-3; maybe TRBD2 (5 bases). The CDR3 sequence is 15 residues long. Looked up from germline, CDR1 is SGDLS and CDR2 is YYNGEE. V was cut by 0 bases and J by 2 bases, with 10 bases left in between. The CDR3 region has the DNA TGTGCCAGCAGCGTAGGGGCTAGCCCCACAGATACGCAGTATTTT. Translating gives CASSVGASPTDTQYF.

The table lists this clonotype with many counts. The chain joins TRBV5-5 to TRBJ1-2, with D possibly matching TRBD1 (5 bases). Germline V gene lookup returns CDR1 SGHKS and CDR2 YYEKEE (reference sequence). Trimming took off 4 bases at V and 8 bases at J, with 15 bases between the two ends. The CDR3 covers 13 residues. The chain's CDR3 is CASSLVGEGGYTF. The DNA of the CDR3 is TGTGCCAGCAGCCTGGTGGGGGAAGGCGGCTACACCTTC. Drawing the rest from reference TRBV5-5 and TRBJ1-2, the complete variable domain is DAGVTQSPTHLIKTRGQQVTLRCSPISGHKSVSWYQQVLGQGPQFIFQYYEKEERGRGNFPDRFSARQFPNYSSELNVNALLLGDSALYLCASSLVGEGGYTFGSGTRLTVV.

The V and J genes are TRBV5-5 and TRBJ1-4; no definite D call. CDR3 length: 14 amino acids. The germline V gene encodes CDR1 SGHKS and CDR2 YYEKEE (reference sequence). V was clipped by 3 bases and J by 8 bases, with 14 bases between them. The CDR3 protein is CASSSKPSGEKLFF. CDR3 in DNA: TGTGCCAGCAGCTCGAAACCCTCGGGAGAAAAACTGTTTTTT.

The CDR3 region is CASSQELTGAHYTEAFF. The CDR3 coding sequence is TGCGCCAGCAGCCAAGAGCTTACAGGGGCCCATTACACTGAAGCTTTCTTT. V is TRBV4-1 and J is TRBJ1-1; 7 nucleotides agree with TRBD1. The trim removed 0 bases at V and 3 bases at J, leaving 10 bases unmatched. Per germline, CDR1 MGHRA and CDR2 YSYEKL. The CDR3 contains 17 residues.

The chain carries TRBV29-1 and TRBJ2-7; D is unresolved. The CDR3 is 13 amino acids. Germline V gene sequence: CDR1 SQVTM, CDR2 ANQGSEA. V was cut by 3 bases and J by 4 bases, with 13 bases left in between. As DNA, the CDR3 is TGCAGCGTTGAGGCAGGCAGCAATTACGAGCAGTACTTC. Amino acid sequence: CSVEAGSNYEQYF.

V gene TRBV27 combines with J gene TRBJ2-1; D might be TRBD1 or TRBD2, each matching 6 bases. Trimming removed 5 bases from V and 7 bases from J, with 15 bases in between. Germline V lookup: CDR1 MNHEY, CDR2 SMNVEV (reference sequence). This CDR3 comprises 14 residues. CDR3 protein: CASSPAGGGNEQFF. The CDR3 DNA sequence: TGTGCCAGCAGTCCCGCCGGGGGCGGGAATGAGCAGTTCTTC.

The chain links TRBV7-6 to TRBJ2-1, with 12 bases aligning to TRBD2. Looked up from germline, CDR1 is SGHVS and CDR2 is FNYEAQ. V shed 8 bases, J shed 7 bases, and the junction held 3 bases outside the gene matches. The CDR3 runs to 13 residues. In DNA, the CDR3 is TGTGCCAGCGCTAGCGGGAGGGCAAATGAGCAGTTCTTC. Encoded protein: CASASGRANEQFF.

The chain joins TRBV5-1 to TRBJ1-1; no clear D. Per germline, CDR1 SGHRS and CDR2 YFSETQ. The CDR3 has 16 residues. Trimming pared 4 bases from V and 3 bases from J, leaving 19 bases between. The CDR3 nucleotides read TGCGCCAGCAGCCTTACCCCTAGGGCCCAGGACACTGAAGCTTTCTTT. This codes for CASSLTPRAQDTEAFF.

This clonotype was seen only a few times. The J gene is TRBJ1-3, the V gene TRBV12-3 or TRBV12-4; D gene uncertain. The CDR3 extends over 14 amino acids. Trimming stripped 8 bases from V and 0 bases from J, with 11 bases between. The CDR3 DNA reads as TGTGCCAGCCAACTCACAAGCTCTGGAAACACCATATATTTT. Its translation: CASQLTSSGNTIYF.

The CDR3 spells CSATQGTGELFF. CDR3 nucleotides: TGCAGTGCTACCCAGGGGACCGGGGAGCTGTTTTTT. This chain joins TRBV20-1 and TRBJ2-2; TRBD1 might be the D (6 bases). The length of the CDR3 is 12 residues. The ends were cut back, 4 bases at V and 5 bases at J, with 8 bases in the middle. The germline gives CDR1 DFQATT, CDR2 SNEGSKA (reference sequence).